Described below is a single T cell receptor (beta chain) sequence and its context. Its antigen is undetermined. This record belongs to a study of memory CD4+ T cells and cytomegalovirus serostatus. Study background: Healthy Belgian adult donors included roughly ten CMV-positive and more than 20 CMV-negative people.

In the authors' methods: After removing out-of-frame reads, millions of distinct TCRbeta sequences remained. The data were produced by immunoSEQ multiplex PCR, yet TCRdb's version contains in-frame clones alone and is incomplete. V and J calls and clone size are as listed in that table; D and trimming were resolved from the DNA. Among some 40,000 clones listed, 65% to 80% were seen once. The sort gate was single viable CD3+CD4+CD8-CD45RO+ cells for memory CD4+ T cells. Notes on the study in general: CMV serostatus prediction reached median AUC about 0.95, or 0.9 with US-trained model. Each of approximately 63 CMV-associated TCRbeta sequences occurred in one to five individuals.

The CDR3 extends over 15 amino acids. The ends lost 6 bases at V and 5 bases at J; junction bases unmatched: 7. CDR1 is SNHLY, CDR2 FYNNEI, per germline. The sequence was obtained from an adult in good health and CMV-seropositive. Sequencing was performed on memory CD4+ T cells from blood. This chain links TRBV2 with TRBJ2-5, with 12 bases fitting TRBD2. The CDR3 sequence is CASSRTSGVFETQYF. Here the CDR3 DNA reads TGTGCCAGCAGCCGGACTAGCGGGGTATTTGAGACCCAGTACTTC.